A selection of T cell receptor beta chains follows, all from one sample in a study of blood T cell repertoires in COVID-19. TCRdb's copy holds only in-frame clones and misses some; the assay was immunoSEQ multiplex PCR. The sample comprises about 80,000 clones, roughly 80% of which are singletons, and around 15% rests with the top ten. Source material: peripheral blood. These receptors originate from a woman older than 75 with acute or convalescent COVID-19. Both conserved end residues are trimmed from each CDR3.

V	J	CDR3
TRBV18	TRBJ2-1	ASSPGTIYNEQF
TRBV11-3	TRBJ1-2	ASSPRQGEKDGHGYT
TRBV6-2/TRBV6-3	TRBJ1-6	ASSTGTFYNSPLH
TRBV9	TRBJ2-1	ASSAKTGTNKQF
TRBV29-1	TRBJ2-5	SVALDRNQETQY
TRBV6-6	TRBJ2-3	ASTYTDTQY
TRBV18	TRBJ1-4	ASARDKGNEKLF
TRBV6-5	TRBJ1-2	ASRDNGANYGYT
TRBV6-1	TRBJ1-2	ASSEAQGDYGYT
TRBV27	TRBJ2-7	ASRYVAGITYEQY
TRBV3-1/TRBV3-2	TRBJ2-7	ASSQPSYEQY
TRBV4-2	TRBJ2-2	ASSRRSGDGSGELF
TRBV5-1	TRBJ2-1	ASSARTSGGVNEQF
TRBV6-6	TRBJ1-1	ASRNREGTEAF
TRBV13	TRBJ1-2	ASTNDRGRGYT
TRBV10-1	TRBJ2-3	ASSDGGSTDTQY